This T cell receptor (beta chain) derives from a study of siplizumab effects on memory and regulatory T cells (dated by TCRdb to between 2018 and 2020). Broadly, across the study: The effect of the anti-CD2 antibody siplizumab on alloreactive T-cell subsets was examined in allogeneic mixed lymphocyte reactions constructed from human PBMCs. Broader findings and caveats from the paper: Unstimulated naive T cells appeared to be more diverse than memory T cells, and naive cells seemed to make a substantial contribution to the alloresponse. The cumulative frequency of alloreactive sequences that could be traced back to unstimulated CD4+ memory T cells was significantly reduced by siplizumab. Whether proliferating Tregs from siplizumab cultures were suppressive was not functionally confirmed. Among mappable alloreactive CD4+ clones, an average Treg-derived fraction of over 60% was observed with siplizumab, compared with 25% to 30% in control reactions. Sequences below about 10^-5 frequency were poorly captured, so only a minor fraction of alloreactive clones could be mapped to unstimulated subsets. A naive or memory phenotype could not be assigned to roughly 80-96% of proliferating CD4+ or CD8+ clones.

The library was built by means of the immunoSEQ multiplex PCR assay. The deep sequencing platform assayed 80,000 to 100,000 TCR templates per sample. Genomic DNA extracted from sorted T cells was used for TCRbeta CDR3 sequencing. Per the original workflow: The R programming language was used for the clonal analysis of the TCRbeta CDR3 data. Alloreactive CD4+ and CD8+ clones were defined by comparing unstimulated samples with post-reaction CFSE-low samples. Regulatory or non-regulatory origin of alloreactive CD4+ clones was assigned by matching sequences to the sorted unstimulated Treg and non-Treg repertoires. Held by TCRdb, this immuneACCESS table contains in-frame sequences only and omits some clones. Under half of the omission traces to an unresolved V gene where checked; the cause of the rest is unknown. V, J and clone size are taken as reported in that table, and D and trimming were inferred from the DNA itself. The sample table shows about 87,000 clones, and approximately 88% are seen once. The ten most abundant clones make up around 1.6% of the sample.

On this clone itself: Its recognized antigen is unknown. Per-nucleotide qualities are absent, and no much larger clonotype sits a single base away.

Sorted unstimulated T cells and proliferating T cells recovered from mixed lymphocyte reactions underwent TCRbeta CDR3 sequencing. Fresh whole blood from under 13 HLA-typed healthy donors was used as the source from which PBMCs were isolated. To map where alloreactive clones came from, unstimulated CD4+ regulatory T cells were FACS-sorted. This sequence originates from a human donor in good health. Material: Tregs sorted from blood.

Read as DNA, the sequence is TGTGCCAGCTTAGTCCCTCCGGGATACGAGCAGTACTTC. Translated, it gives CASLVPPGYEQYF. This chain is built from TRBV2 and TRBJ2-7; TRBD2 is possibly the D segment (5 matching bases). Its CDR3 holds 13 amino acids, cysteine through phenylalanine. Just CDR3 DNA is preserved here, 39 bases in frame from base 1. CDR1 and CDR2 are read off the germline V gene as SNHLY and FYNNEI. Cut back by 8 bases and 4 bases, the V and J ends lie 15 bases apart.